Following are 11 T cell receptor beta chains from one sample sequenced in a study of technical replicates of blood from a handful of donors. Sequencing was performed with immunoSEQ multiplex PCR; in TCRdb, only in-frame clones are kept and a portion is missing. The table has 74,000 or so clones, about 89% seen once; the top ten hold roughly 0.3%. Sequences were obtained from T cells isolated from PBMCs. These receptors were collected from a human donor in good health.

This chain links TRBV21-1 with TRBJ1-1; the D call in the table, TRBD1, was not verified against the DNA. TRBV21-1 is a listed pseudogene. The CDR3 consists of 14 residues. The CDR3 reads CARYQTPWHTEAFF. CDR3 sequence (DNA): TGTGCCAGATATCAAACCCCGTGGCACACTGAAGCTTTCTTT.

The V call is TRBV19, the J call TRBJ2-7, with 8 bases matching TRBD2. Germline lookup yields CDR1 LNHDA and CDR2 SQIVND (reference sequence). Trimming took 11 bases from V and 2 from J; bases not matched to a gene: 8. This CDR3 is built from 13 residues. The CDR3 is CACGGPSAYEQYF. The CDR3 DNA sequence: TGTGCCTGCGGGGGGCCAAGCGCCTACGAGCAGTACTTC.

J is TRBJ1-1 and V is TRBV5-6; D perhaps matches TRBD1 (6 bases). The CDR3 has 14 residues. The germline CDR1 and CDR2 sequences are SGHDT and YYEEEE. Between the trimmed V and J ends, which lost 4 bases and 1 base, there was a span of 11 bases. The CDR3 bases are TGTGCCAGCAGCCAACCACAGGGGAACACTGAAGCTTTCTTT. This translates into CASSQPQGNTEAFF.

The chain carries TRBV4-1 and TRBJ2-7; TRBD1 might be the D (6 bases). V gave up 2 bases and J gave up 4 bases, with 12 bases separating them. This CDR3 region has 14 residues. Germline V gene lookup returns CDR1 MGHRA and CDR2 YSYEKL. CDR3 coding DNA: TGCGCCAGCAGCCAAAACAGGGACACTTACGAGCAGTACTTC. It codes for CASSQNRDTYEQYF.

This chain uses TRBV14 with TRBJ2-6; 8 bases are a match to TRBD1. The V gene's germline CDR1 is SGHDN and CDR2 FVKESK. Unmatched junction bases numbered 2, after V lost 1 base and J lost 0 bases. CDR3 length equals 17 residues. The CDR3 DNA follows: TGTGCCAGCAGCCAAGGGACAGGGCGCTCTGGGGCCAACGTCCTGACTTTC. Translating it yields CASSQGTGRSGANVLTF.

The chain employs TRBV11-2 and TRBJ2-7; 9 nucleotides agree with TRBD1. There are 14 residues in the CDR3. Trimming removed 4 bases from V and 5 bases from J; junction bases left unmatched: 6. Germline lookup yields CDR1 SGHAT and CDR2 FQNNGV. The CDR3 loop is CASSSDRGVHEQYF. As DNA, the CDR3 is TGTGCCAGCAGCTCGGACAGGGGAGTCCACGAGCAGTACTTC.

The chain has TRBV5-1 and TRBJ1-2; 10 bases align to TRBD1. The CDR3 runs to 15 residues. Looked up from germline, CDR1 is SGHRS and CDR2 is YFSETQ. Losses at the gene ends were 3 bases for V and 8 bases for J; bases not matched to a gene: 10. The CDR3 sequence: CASSSGQGVTRGYTF. DNA of the CDR3: TGCGCCAGCAGCTCAGGACAGGGGGTCACCCGGGGCTACACCTTC.

The chain uses TRBV5-4 and TRBJ2-7, with D unclear. CDR3 length equals 12 residues. The V gene lost 1 base and the J gene lost 6 bases, with 8 bases spanning the gap. Germline assignment: CDR1 SGHNT and CDR2 YYREEE (reference sequence). This CDR3 reads CASSLYRAEQYF. CDR3 DNA: TGTGCCAGCAGCTTGTATCGAGCCGAGCAGTACTTC.

This clone was counted once. V usage is TRBV6-1 and J usage is TRBJ1-5; no clear D. CDR3 size: 12 residues. Trimming stripped 7 bases from V and 7 bases from J, with 11 bases between. Per the germline V gene, CDR1 is MNHNS and CDR2 is SASEGT. The CDR3, as DNA: TGTGCCAGCACGGGGAGAGGACAGCCCCAGCATTTT. It yields the protein CASTGRGQPQHF.

The genes are TRBV4-1 and TRBJ2-4, with 8 bases matching TRBD1. The V and J ends lost 0 bases and 1 base, in that order; junction bases with no gene match: 11. Germline CDR1 reads MGHRA; CDR2 reads YSYEKL. The length of the CDR3 is 19 residues. The CDR3 loop is CASSQDWSQGAVAKNIQYF. In nucleotides, the CDR3 is TGCGCCAGCAGCCAAGATTGGAGTCAGGGGGCGGTCGCCAAAAACATTCAGTACTTC.

This clone was recorded once. The rearrangement joins TRBV6-1 to TRBJ1-2; 7 bases agree with TRBD1. Germline CDR1 MNHNS, CDR2 SASEGT. The V and J ends lost 4 bases and 3 bases, in that order; junction bases with no gene match: 11. This CDR3 region has 16 residues. CDR3 in amino acids: CASSGRAGDRYYGYTF. CDR3 nucleotides: TGTGCCAGCAGTGGAAGAGCGGGGGACAGATACTATGGCTACACCTTC.